This TCR beta chain was recovered during a study of cytomegalovirus exposure and HLA in healthy donors. Study-wide results and limits: Using the classifier, cytomegalovirus status was reportedly diagnosed with high specificity and sensitivity. Subsequent analysis showed first-cohort TCR clusters tending to co-occur in 120 validation repertoires. Most TCRs appeared rarely, but some public TCRs recurred in many donors. The study listed some 160 cytomegalovirus-associated TCR beta chains.

Here immunoSEQ multiplex PCR was the method, and the copy in TCRdb shows in-frame clones only, minus some. The top ten clones hold about 1.6% of a sample with tens of thousands of clones, 94% of them seen once. Germline V lookup: CDR1 MNHEY, CDR2 SMNVEV (reference sequence). The CDR3 length is 11 residues. V lost 3 bases to trimming and J lost 10 bases, with 7 bases between them. This clone was picked up one time. What it recognizes is unknown. The sequenced sample was PBMCs. The chain uses TRBV27 and TRBJ2-1; a possible D gene is TRBD1 (5 bases). The receptor was derived from a man aged 18 to 30 in good health and CMV-seropositive. The CDR3 bases are TGTGCCAGCAGTTTTAGACAGGAGCAGTTCTTC. Its protein is CASSFRQEQFF.